Below are 26 T cell receptor beta chains sequenced from a single sample in a study of PD-L1 blockade in urothelial cancer. The protocol was immunoSEQ multiplex PCR, while the TCRdb copy is restricted to in-frame clones and leaves out a portion. This sample yields about 74,000 clones, of which roughly 84% are seen a single time; 4% to 5% belongs to the top ten. The sample in question was PBMCs, obtained around atezolizumab (anti-PD-L1) treatment. All receptors come from a man in his sixties or seventies with urothelial cancer.

The V gene is TRBV9, the J gene TRBJ2-7; TRBD1 matches at 10 bases. The V gene end was trimmed by 5 bases and the J gene end by 1 base; junction bases not matched to a gene: 6. Germline values: CDR1 SGDLS, CDR2 YYNGEE. The CDR3 has 15 amino acids. Here the CDR3 reads CASSGSGQGSYEQYF. In DNA, the CDR3 is TGTGCCAGCAGTGGATCGGGACAGGGGTCCTACGAGCAGTACTTC.

V and J are TRBV2 and TRBJ2-1, with 7 bases that match TRBD2. J was trimmed by 9 bases and V by 6 bases; bases with no gene match: 14. The CDR3 length is 15 residues. Germline V gives CDR1 SNHLY, CDR2 FYNNEI. The CDR3 protein is CASSRLWGGSIEQFF. The DNA for the CDR3 is TGTGCCAGCAGCCGGCTTTGGGGAGGGTCTATTGAGCAGTTCTTC.

V usage is TRBV19 and J usage is TRBJ1-1; D remains ambiguous. This CDR3 has 15 residues. Trimming took off 7 bases at V and 7 bases at J, with 22 bases between the two ends. Germline V lookup: CDR1 LNHDA, CDR2 SQIVND (reference sequence). CDR3 sequence reads: CASIIREAASGEAFF. The CDR3 coding sequence is TGTGCCAGTATAATTCGGGAGGCCGCGTCAGGTGAAGCTTTCTTT.

The chain employs TRBV28 and TRBJ2-1; 11 nucleotides agree with TRBD2. Germline V gene data show CDR1 as MDHEN and CDR2 as SYDVKM. The J segment lost 6 bases and the V segment lost 6 bases, leaving 7 bases of the junction unmatched. The CDR3 extends over 15 amino acids. The CDR3 nucleotides are TGTGCCAGCAGGCGCGGACTAGCGGGCGGCAATGAGCAGTTCTTC. Its translation is CASRRGLAGGNEQFF.

The genes are TRBV25-1 and TRBJ2-7; TRBD1 might be the D (7 bases). The CDR3 is 11 amino acids. V lost 8 bases and J 13 bases, leaving 18 bases between the germline ends. The germline CDR1 and CDR2 sequences are MGHDK and SYGVNS. CDR3 loop: CASGFGRGVYF. The CDR3 DNA reads TGTGCCAGCGGCTTTGGCAGGGGGGTATACTTC.

The V call is TRBV2, the J call TRBJ1-2; D is uncertain. The ends were cut back, 5 bases at V and 5 bases at J, with 9 bases in the middle. CDR1 SNHLY and CDR2 FYNNEI come from the germline V gene. The CDR3 consists of 12 residues. The DNA for the CDR3 is TGTGCCAGCAGTCGTGACAATTATGGCTACACCTTC. Translation: CASSRDNYGYTF.

The chain combines TRBV10-3 with TRBJ2-3, with 8 bases fitting TRBD2. V was pared by 2 bases and J by 12 bases, with 7 bases of the junction left unmatched. Germline V gene sequence: CDR1 ENHRY, CDR2 SYGVKD. This CDR3 has 13 residues. The CDR3 DNA sequence: TGTGCCATCAGTGAGCGAGATAGCGGGACCCAGTATTTT. Amino acid sequence: CAISERDSGTQYF.

The chain couples TRBV19 to TRBJ2-6; 10 nucleotides line up with TRBD1. Germline CDR1 and CDR2: LNHDA and SQIVND (reference sequence). The CDR3 is made up of 17 amino acids. V shed 9 bases and J 0 bases; nucleotides not matched to a gene: 8. CDR3 sequence reads: CASTGTGALSGANVLTF. The CDR3 DNA sequence: TGTGCCAGCACCGGGACAGGGGCCCTCTCTGGGGCCAACGTCCTGACTTTC.

The gene calls are TRBV6-5 and TRBJ1-5; D gene uncertain. Germline values: CDR1 MNHEY, CDR2 SVGAGI. V was clipped by 5 bases and J by 5 bases, with 13 bases between them. CDR3 size: 14 residues. Written as DNA, the CDR3 is TGTGCCAGCAGTCATCGACCAGGCGATCAGCCCCAGCATTTT. Its translation: CASSHRPGDQPQHF.

The chain recombines TRBV5-1 with TRBJ2-1; 12 nucleotides line up with TRBD2. Per the germline V gene, CDR1 is SGHRS and CDR2 is YFSETQ. The CDR3 is made up of 15 amino acids. V shed 4 bases, J shed 8 bases, and the junction held 7 bases outside the gene matches. The CDR3 reads CASSQTSGSPHEQFF. CDR3 coding DNA: TGCGCCAGCAGCCAGACTAGCGGGAGTCCGCATGAGCAGTTCTTC. Supplemented by reference TRBV5-1 and TRBJ2-1, the full variable domain reads KAGVTQTPRYLIKTRGQQVTLSCSPISGHRSVSWYQQTPGQGLQFLFEYFSETQRNKGNFPGRFSGRQFSNSRSEMNVSTLELGDSALYLCASSQTSGSPHEQFFGPGTRLTVL.

V and J are TRBV11-2 and TRBJ2-7, with D possibly TRBD2 on 6 matching bases. Germline CDR1 SGHAT, CDR2 FQNNGV. The CDR3 runs to 17 residues. Trimming stripped 0 bases from V and 1 base from J, with 16 bases between. Written as DNA, the CDR3 is TGTGCCAGCAGCTTAGATGCCCCGGTTGGGGGGTCCTACGAGCAGTACTTC. Encoded protein: CASSLDAPVGGSYEQYF.

The chain uses TRBV6-5 and TRBJ1-4, with D hard to call. Trimming shortened V by 6 bases and J by 1 base, and 9 bases separated the two germline ends. This CDR3 comprises 14 residues. Germline CDR1 reads MNHEY; CDR2 reads SVGAGI. CDR3 DNA sequence: TGTGCCAGCAGGCCGATAGTAACTAATGAAAAACTGTTTTTT. Its protein product is CASRPIVTNEKLFF.

J is TRBJ2-5 and V is TRBV19, with a possible D match to TRBD2 (6 bases). The CDR3 is 13 residues long. Per germline, CDR1 LNHDA and CDR2 SQIVND (reference sequence). Trimming pared 5 bases from V and 5 bases from J, leaving 12 bases between. The CDR3 DNA reads TGTGCCAGTAGTGGGGGGAGGCCGGAGACCCAGTACTTC. Its protein product is CASSGGRPETQYF.

This sequence joins TRBV19 and TRBJ1-3; 9 positions agree with TRBD1. Losses at the gene ends were 6 bases for V and 6 bases for J; bases not matched to a gene: 15. Germline values: CDR1 LNHDA, CDR2 SQIVND (reference sequence). The CDR3 loop spans 17 amino acids. The CDR3 region has the DNA TGTGCCAGTAGGCCGGGACAGGGAGATTTGCGTAAAAACACCATATATTTT. Its translation: CASRPGQGDLRKNTIYF. Looking up the rest from reference TRBV19 and TRBJ1-3 gives the full variable domain: DGGITQSPKYLFRKEGQNVTLSCEQNLNHDAMYWYRQDPGQGLRLIYYSQIVNDFQKGDIAEGYSVSREKKESFPLTVTSAQKNPTAFYLCASRPGQGDLRKNTIYFGEGSWLTVV.

V is TRBV10-3 and J is TRBJ2-7; 12 bases are a match to TRBD1. Germline loops: CDR1 ENHRY, CDR2 SYGVKD. The CDR3 extends over 14 amino acids. The V and J ends lost 6 bases and 7 bases, in that order; junction bases with no gene match: 7. The CDR3 protein is CAISPGQGAGEQYF. The CDR3 coding sequence is TGTGCCATCAGCCCGGGACAGGGGGCAGGAGAGCAGTACTTC.

The chain employs TRBV20-1 and TRBJ2-7; 7 nucleotides align to TRBD2. The CDR3 is 10 residues long. J lost 9 bases, V lost 6 bases, and 5 bases had no gene match. The germline V gene has CDR1 DFQATT and CDR2 SNEGSKA (reference sequence). The CDR3 sequence is CSAAGDRQYF. CDR3 nucleotides: TGCAGTGCCGCGGGAGACAGGCAGTACTTC.

The rearrangement joins TRBV28 to TRBJ1-4; a possible D gene is TRBD1 (6 bases). The CDR3 covers 12 residues. Deletions cut 6 bases from V and 5 bases from J, with 7 bases between. Germline values: CDR1 MDHEN, CDR2 SYDVKM. CDR3 nucleotide sequence: TGTGCCAGCAGCCAGGGGAATGAAAAACTGTTTTTT. Protein product: CASSQGNEKLFF.

This clone was observed a few times. The rearrangement links TRBV30 to TRBJ2-1, with TRBD2 as a possible D gene (5 bases). The CDR3 contains 14 residues. Germline V gene sequence: CDR1 GTSNPN, CDR2 SVGIG (reference sequence). With 3 bases removed from V and 4 bases from J, the gap between germline ends came to 13 bases. The CDR3 nucleotides read TGTGCCTGGAGCGCGTCCGGGAAGTACAATGAGCAGTTCTTC. This gives the protein CAWSASGKYNEQFF.

The chain combines TRBV9 with TRBJ2-1, with D possibly being TRBD1 (6 bases). This CDR3 spans 13 amino acids. The V gene lost 2 bases and the J gene lost 5 bases, with 8 bases spanning the gap. Germline V gene sequence: CDR1 SGDLS, CDR2 YYNGEE. CDR3 residues: CASSVRDNNEQFF. Here the CDR3 DNA reads TGTGCCAGCAGCGTCCGGGACAACAATGAGCAGTTCTTC.

Only one count was recorded for this clone. CDR3 sequence: CASRLTGEETQYF. CDR3 DNA: TGTGCCAGCAGGCTGACAGGAGAAGAGACCCAGTACTTC. The rearrangement links TRBV27 to TRBJ2-5, with D possibly being TRBD1 (6 bases). This CDR3 is 13 amino acids long. V lost 6 bases to trimming and J lost 3 bases, with 11 bases between them. CDR1 and CDR2 (germline): MNHEY, SMNVEV (reference sequence).

DNA for the CDR3: TGCGCCAGCAGCACGGCCGGGTCGATGAACACTGAAGCTTTCTTT. Translated, it gives CASSTAGSMNTEAFF. The chain couples TRBV5-1 to TRBJ1-1, with D hard to call. This CDR3 is 15 amino acids long. Germline lookup yields CDR1 SGHRS and CDR2 YFSETQ. With 4 bases removed from V and 0 bases from J, the gap between germline ends came to 13 bases.

The chain combines TRBV15 with TRBJ2-7, with 8 bases that match TRBD1. Germline V gene lookup returns CDR1 LNHNV and CDR2 YYDKDF (reference sequence). This CDR3 has 13 residues. The V gene end was trimmed by 0 bases and the J gene end by 9 bases; junction bases not matched to a gene: 4. The CDR3: CATSRDRGRGQYF. The CDR3 DNA sequence: TGTGCCACCAGCAGAGACAGGGGGCGCGGGCAGTACTTC.

The chain uses TRBV2 and TRBJ1-1, with 9 bases that match TRBD1. The CDR3 extends over 17 amino acids. The germline V gene has CDR1 SNHLY and CDR2 FYNNEI. V trimming: 5 bases; J trimming: 5 bases; junction bases outside the gene matches: 15. CDR3 bases: TGTGCCAGCAGTTCCCTAACGGGGACAGGGCTGAGAACTGAAGCTTTCTTT. This codes for CASSSLTGTGLRTEAFF.

This rearrangement joins TRBV18 to TRBJ2-5, with 13 bases identical to TRBD2. This CDR3 is built from 17 residues. Per the germline V gene, CDR1 is KGHSH and CDR2 is LQKENI. The trim removed 3 bases at V and 3 bases at J, leaving 7 bases unmatched. The CDR3 loop is CASSPRTSGSYKETQYF. Here the CDR3 DNA reads TGTGCCAGCTCACCCCGGACTAGCGGGAGCTATAAAGAGACCCAGTACTTC.

The rearrangement links TRBV7-2 to TRBJ2-1, with a possible D match to TRBD2 (6 bases). CDR1 is SGHTA, CDR2 FQGNSA, per germline. V lost 2 bases to trimming and J lost 8 bases, with 13 bases between them. This CDR3 region has 14 residues. CDR3 sequence reads: CASSLWLAPHEQFF. The CDR3 DNA is TGTGCCAGCAGCTTATGGCTAGCGCCCCATGAGCAGTTCTTC.

V gene TRBV6-1 combines with J gene TRBJ1-1; TRBD1 is a possible D gene (5 bases). V was trimmed by 2 bases and J by 11 bases, leaving 18 bases between them. Germline assignment: CDR1 MNHNS and CDR2 SASEGT. The CDR3 is 14 residues long. CDR3 sequence reads: CASSERTGVEAAFF. The DNA for the CDR3 is TGTGCCAGCAGTGAACGGACGGGGGTCGAGGCCGCTTTCTTT.